Here is one T cell receptor beta chain with its context. These data belong to a study of blood T cell repertoires in COVID-19. The repertoire was sequenced with immunoSEQ multiplex PCR; TCRdb's copy has only in-frame clones and lacks some. The sample holds a few hundred thousand clones, around 86% seen once. The TCR sequence derives from a woman between 50 and 59 years old with acute or convalescent COVID-19. The sequenced material came from peripheral blood.

The CDR3 DNA is TGCGCCAGCAGCCAAGATTTGGTTGGAACGGGGGATGGCTACACCTTC. It translates to CASSQDLVGTGDGYTF. V and J are TRBV4-1 and TRBJ1-2, with a weak D call TRBD1 (5 bases). Trimming took off 0 bases at V and 6 bases at J, with 17 bases between the two ends. Germline lookup yields CDR1 MGHRA and CDR2 YSYEKL. This CDR3 has 16 amino acids.